This T cell receptor beta chain stems from a study of T cell repertoires in cytomegalovirus infection. TCRdb used MiXCR to reprocess the reads, holding one entry per CDR3 protein. The table includes roughly 250,000 distinct CDR3 sequences, approximately 22% detected once. The table lists this clonotype with many counts. The CDR3 covers 16 residues. Germline lookup yields CDR1 MNHEY and CDR2 SVGEGT. With 6 bases removed from V and 4 bases from J, the gap between germline ends came to 19 bases. The chain couples TRBV6-2 or TRBV6-3 to TRBJ1-3, with D tentatively TRBD1 (6 bases). The receptor was isolated from a human donor in good health (CMV status not recorded). Some clones in this sample may be carry-over from other donors' samples. The sample was CD8+ T cells from PBMCs. This CDR3 is CASSPSPGAGGNTIYF. The CDR3, as DNA: TGTGCCAGCAGCCCTAGTCCAGGGGCGGGGGGAAACACCATATATTTT.